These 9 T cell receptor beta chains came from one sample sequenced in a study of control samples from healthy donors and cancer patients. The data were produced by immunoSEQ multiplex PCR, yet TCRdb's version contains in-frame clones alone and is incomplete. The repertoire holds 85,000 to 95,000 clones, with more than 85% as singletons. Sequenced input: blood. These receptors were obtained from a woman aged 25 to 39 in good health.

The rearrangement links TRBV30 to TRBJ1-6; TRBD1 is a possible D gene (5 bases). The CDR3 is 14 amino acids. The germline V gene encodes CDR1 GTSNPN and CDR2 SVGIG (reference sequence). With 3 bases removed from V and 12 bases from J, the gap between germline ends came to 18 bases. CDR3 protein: CAWSAGTSGGPLHF. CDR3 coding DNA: TGTGCCTGGAGCGCCGGGACGAGTGGTGGACCCCTCCACTTT.

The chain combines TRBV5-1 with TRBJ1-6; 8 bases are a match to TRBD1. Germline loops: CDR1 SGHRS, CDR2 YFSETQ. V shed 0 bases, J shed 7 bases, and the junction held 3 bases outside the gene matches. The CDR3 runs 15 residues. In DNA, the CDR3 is TGCGCCAGCAGCTTGGATCCAGGGGGCAATTCACCCCTCCACTTT. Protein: CASSLDPGGNSPLHF.

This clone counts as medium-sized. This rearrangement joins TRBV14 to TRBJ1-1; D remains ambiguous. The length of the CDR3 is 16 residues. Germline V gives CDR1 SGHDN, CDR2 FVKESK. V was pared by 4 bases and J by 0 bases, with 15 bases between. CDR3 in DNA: TGTGCCAGCAGCCCTCTGTTAGCGGTTTTGAACACTGAAGCTTTCTTT. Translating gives CASSPLLAVLNTEAFF.

CDR3 sequence: CASTRQEGAGELFF. The CDR3 DNA follows: TGTGCCAGCACCCGGCAAGAGGGGGCCGGGGAGCTGTTTTTT. J is TRBJ2-2 and V is TRBV6-5; possible D gene TRBD1, 6 bases. Trimming removed 7 bases at V and 6 bases at J, with 15 bases between. CDR1 is MNHEY, CDR2 SVGAGI, per germline. The CDR3 has 14 residues.

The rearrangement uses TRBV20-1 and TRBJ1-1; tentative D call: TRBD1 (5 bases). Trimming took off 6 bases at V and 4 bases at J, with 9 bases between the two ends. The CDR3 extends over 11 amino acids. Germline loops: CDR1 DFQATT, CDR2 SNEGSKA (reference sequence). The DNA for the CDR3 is TGCAGTGCGGCTGGGGCCACTGAAGCTTTCTTT. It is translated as CSAAGATEAFF.

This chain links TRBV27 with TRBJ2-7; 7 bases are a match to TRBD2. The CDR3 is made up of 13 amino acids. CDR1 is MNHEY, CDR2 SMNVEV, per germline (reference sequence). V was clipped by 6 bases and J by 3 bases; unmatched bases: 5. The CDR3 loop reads CASSIPGGYEQYF. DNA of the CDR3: TGTGCCAGCAGCATTCCGGGGGGCTACGAGCAGTACTTC.

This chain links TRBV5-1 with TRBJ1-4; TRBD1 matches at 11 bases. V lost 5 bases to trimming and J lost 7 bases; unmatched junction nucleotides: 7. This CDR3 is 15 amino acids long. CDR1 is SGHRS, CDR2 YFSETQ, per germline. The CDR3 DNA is TGCGCCAGCAGACTCGGACAGGGGGCGTTTGAAAAACTGTTTTTT. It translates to CASRLGQGAFEKLFF.

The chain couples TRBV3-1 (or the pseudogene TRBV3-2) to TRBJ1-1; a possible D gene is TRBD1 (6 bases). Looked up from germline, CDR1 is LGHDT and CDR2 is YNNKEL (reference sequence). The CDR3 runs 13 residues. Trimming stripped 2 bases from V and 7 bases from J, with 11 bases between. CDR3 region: CASSQSGTNEAFF. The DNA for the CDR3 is TGTGCCAGCAGCCAATCCGGGACAAATGAAGCTTTCTTT.

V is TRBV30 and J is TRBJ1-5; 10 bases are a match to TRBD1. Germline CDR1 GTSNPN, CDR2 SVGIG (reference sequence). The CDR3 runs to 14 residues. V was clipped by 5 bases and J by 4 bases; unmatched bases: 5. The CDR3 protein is CAWGRTGGNQPQHF. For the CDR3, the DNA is TGTGCCTGGGGAAGGACAGGGGGAAATCAGCCCCAGCATTTT.